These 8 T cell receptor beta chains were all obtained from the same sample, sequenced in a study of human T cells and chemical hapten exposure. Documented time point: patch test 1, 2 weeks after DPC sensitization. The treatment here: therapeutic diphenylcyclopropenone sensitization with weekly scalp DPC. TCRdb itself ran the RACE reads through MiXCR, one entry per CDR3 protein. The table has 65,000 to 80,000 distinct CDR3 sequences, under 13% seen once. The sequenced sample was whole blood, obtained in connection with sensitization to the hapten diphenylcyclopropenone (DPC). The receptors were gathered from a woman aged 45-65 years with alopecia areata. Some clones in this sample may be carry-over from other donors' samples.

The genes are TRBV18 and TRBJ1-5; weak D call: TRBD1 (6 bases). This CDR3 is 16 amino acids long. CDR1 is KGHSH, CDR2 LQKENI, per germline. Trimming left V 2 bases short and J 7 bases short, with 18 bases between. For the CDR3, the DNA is TGTGCCAGCTCACCAATATCAGGGGTCGACAGACAGCCCCAGCATTTT. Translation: CASSPISGVDRQPQHF. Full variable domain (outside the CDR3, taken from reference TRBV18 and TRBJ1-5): NAGVMQNPRHLVRRRGQEARLRCSPMKGHSHVYWYRQLPEEGLKFMVYLQKENIIDESGMPKERFSAEFPKEGPSILRIQQVVRGDSAAYFCASSPISGVDRQPQHFGDGTRLSIL.

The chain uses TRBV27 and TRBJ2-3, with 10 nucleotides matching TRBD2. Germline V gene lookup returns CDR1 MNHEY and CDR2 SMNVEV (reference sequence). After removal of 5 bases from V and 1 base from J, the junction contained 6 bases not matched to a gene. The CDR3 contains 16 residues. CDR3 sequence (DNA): TGTGCCAGCAGTCGAAAAGGGACTAGCGGCACAGATACGCAGTATTTT. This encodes CASSRKGTSGTDTQYF.

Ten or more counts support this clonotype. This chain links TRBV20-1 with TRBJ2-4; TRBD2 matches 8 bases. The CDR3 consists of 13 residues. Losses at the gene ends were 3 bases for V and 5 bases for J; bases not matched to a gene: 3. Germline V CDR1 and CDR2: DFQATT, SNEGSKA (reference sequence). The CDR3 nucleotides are TGCAGTGCTAGTAAGACTAGCGAAAACATTCAGTACTTC. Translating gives CSASKTSENIQYF.

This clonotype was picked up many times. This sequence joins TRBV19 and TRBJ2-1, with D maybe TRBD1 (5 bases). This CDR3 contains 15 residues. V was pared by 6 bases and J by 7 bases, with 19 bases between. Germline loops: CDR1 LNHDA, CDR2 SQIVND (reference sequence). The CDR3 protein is CASRKDEAGLNEQFF. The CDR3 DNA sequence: TGTGCCAGTAGGAAGGATGAGGCAGGGTTGAATGAGCAGTTCTTC.

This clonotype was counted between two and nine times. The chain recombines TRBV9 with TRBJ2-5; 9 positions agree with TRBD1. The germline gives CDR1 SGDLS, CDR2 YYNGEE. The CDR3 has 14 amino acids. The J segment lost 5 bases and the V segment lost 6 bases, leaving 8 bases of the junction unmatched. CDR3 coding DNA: TGTGCCAGCAACCCCAGGACAGGGGAGGAGACCCAGTACTTC. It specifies CASNPRTGEETQYF.

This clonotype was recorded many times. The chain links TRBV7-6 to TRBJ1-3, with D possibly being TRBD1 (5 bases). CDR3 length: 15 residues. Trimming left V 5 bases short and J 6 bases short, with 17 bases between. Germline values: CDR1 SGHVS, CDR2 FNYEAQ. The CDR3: CASSPVGASLNTIYF. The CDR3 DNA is TGTGCCAGCAGCCCCGTCGGGGCCTCTTTAAACACCATATATTTT. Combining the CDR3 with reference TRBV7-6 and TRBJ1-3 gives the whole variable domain GAGVSQSPRYKVTKRGQDVALRCDPISGHVSLYWYRQALGQGPEFLTYFNYEAQQDKSGLPNDRFSAERPEGSISTLTIQRTEQRDSAMYRCASSPVGASLNTIYFGEGSWLTVV.

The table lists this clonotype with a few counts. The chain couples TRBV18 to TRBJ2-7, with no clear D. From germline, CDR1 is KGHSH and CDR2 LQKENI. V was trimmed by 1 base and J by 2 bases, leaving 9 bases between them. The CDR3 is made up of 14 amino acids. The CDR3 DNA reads TGTGCCAGCTCACCACTCAGCGCTACCTACGAGCAGTACTTC. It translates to CASSPLSATYEQYF.

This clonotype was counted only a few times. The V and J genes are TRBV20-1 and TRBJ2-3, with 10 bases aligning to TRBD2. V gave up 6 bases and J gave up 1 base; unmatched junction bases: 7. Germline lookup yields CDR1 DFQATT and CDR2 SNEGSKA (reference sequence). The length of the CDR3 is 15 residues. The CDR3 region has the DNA TGCAGTGCCACCCTCCTAGCGGGAGGCACAGATACGCAGTATTTT. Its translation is CSATLLAGGTDTQYF.